These 8 T cell receptor beta chains came from one sample sequenced in a study of shared clonotypes between healthy human individuals. The protocol was immunoSEQ multiplex PCR, while the TCRdb copy is restricted to in-frame clones and leaves out a portion. Altogether approximately 2.5 million clones are present, approximately 92% being singletons, with the ten largest covering around 0.14%. The specimen was naive CD4+ T cells sorted from blood. Subset in this sample: CD45RA+ positively selected. The receptors were gathered from a man aged 18 to 35 in good health.

This chain connects TRBV6-4 to TRBJ1-4; D perhaps matches TRBD1 (6 bases). Germline assignment: CDR1 MRHNA and CDR2 SNTAGT. Trimming stripped 4 bases from V and 3 bases from J, with 9 bases between. The CDR3 is 14 residues long. The CDR3 DNA reads TGTGCCAGCAGTGTGGGACACCCTAATGAAAAACTGTTTTTT. Translated: CASSVGHPNEKLFF.

J is TRBJ2-1 and V is TRBV11-1; D might be TRBD2 (6 bases). From germline, CDR1 is SGHAT and CDR2 FQDESV (reference sequence). This CDR3 contains 17 residues. Trimming removed 1 base at V and 2 bases at J, with 15 bases between. The CDR3 DNA reads TGTGCCAGCAGCTTAGTGGCCGGCGGGGTCACCTACAATGAGCAGTTCTTC. Its protein product is CASSLVAGGVTYNEQFF.

The J gene is TRBJ2-3, the V gene TRBV28, with a possible D match to TRBD1 (6 bases). V lost 2 bases to trimming and J lost 6 bases, with 24 bases between them. Germline CDR1 is MDHEN and CDR2 is SYDVKM. The CDR3 spans 18 residues. The CDR3 spells CASSLVSAPGQLQDTQYF. The CDR3 DNA follows: TGTGCCAGCAGTTTAGTGAGCGCCCCAGGACAGCTCCAGGATACGCAGTATTTT.

The CDR3 loop reads CASSYYGQGRAYTQYF. The CDR3, as DNA: TGTGCCAGCAGTTACTACGGACAGGGTCGCGCATATACGCAGTATTTT. V and J are TRBV6-5 and TRBJ2-3, with 8 bases that match TRBD1. Looked up from germline, CDR1 is MNHEY and CDR2 is SVGAGI. CDR3 length: 16 residues. The junction had 10 bases not matched to a gene; V was cut back by 1 base and J by 7 bases.

In this sample, this clone turned up once. The chain joins TRBV29-1 to TRBJ2-5; 8 bases match TRBD2. With the DNA end fitting TRBJ2-7 better, the J assignment may be wrong. The CDR3 is 17 amino acids. Germline V lookup: CDR1 SQVTM, CDR2 ANQGSEA. The CDR3 here is CSVEKGLSGGRLYEQYF. CDR3 coding DNA: TGCAGCGTTGAAAAAGGACTCTCGGGAGGGCGGCTCTACGAGCAGTACTTC.

The chain is built from TRBV11-2 and TRBJ2-7; D is unclear. The CDR3 sequence is 13 residues long. The V end lost 3 bases, the J end lost 7 bases, and 13 bases lay between the germline ends. The germline V gene encodes CDR1 SGHAT and CDR2 FQNNGV. The CDR3 sequence: CASSFLTNLEQYF. The DNA of the CDR3 is TGTGCCAGCAGCTTCTTGACAAATTTAGAGCAGTACTTC.

The rearrangement joins TRBV19 to TRBJ2-5; D is uncertain. Germline CDR1 reads LNHDA; CDR2 reads SQIVND (reference sequence). Trimming removed 5 bases at V and 3 bases at J, with 13 bases between. CDR3 length: 14 residues. In nucleotides, the CDR3 is TGTGCCAGTAGTTACAGCCTCAAGGAAGAGACCCAGTACTTC. This codes for CASSYSLKEETQYF.

This clone was seen only once. The V call is TRBV11-2, the J call TRBJ2-1; 9 positions match TRBD1. V gave up 5 bases and J gave up 1 base; unmatched junction bases: 3. This CDR3 contains 15 residues. Germline CDR1 and CDR2: SGHAT and FQNNGV. The CDR3 sequence is CASSPGTGSYNEQFF. In DNA, the CDR3 is TGTGCCAGCAGCCCCGGGACAGGGTCCTACAATGAGCAGTTCTTC.